This T cell receptor (beta chain) was sequenced during a study of T cell repertoires in cytomegalovirus infection. Points on this clonotype: As yet, its antigen is unknown.

TCRdb re-called the reads through MiXCR, storing one row per CDR3 protein. The table lists under 850,000 distinct CDR3 sequences, 30% to 35% of them singletons. Trimming cost V 2 bases and J 3 bases; bases outside gene matches: 3. The CDR3 contains 15 residues. Looked up from germline, CDR1 is MNHNY and CDR2 is SVGAGI (reference sequence). J is TRBJ1-1 and V is TRBV6-6; 10 nucleotides line up with TRBD1. Sequencing was performed on cultured PBMCs, taken from culture after CMV antigen stimulation. This sequence originates from a human donor in good health (CMV status not recorded). Some clones in this sample may be carry-over from other donors' samples. The CDR3 region is CASSYRGTGDTEAFF. The CDR3 coding sequence is TGTGCCAGCAGTTACCGAGGGACAGGGGACACTGAAGCTTTCTTT.